This TCR beta chain comes out of a study of Ad26.COV2.S vaccination and SARS-CoV-2 variants. Overall study: The trial was COV1001 and the donor's arm was Ad26.COV2.S. The vaccine Ad26.COV2.S was put into the muscle once, or twice with 56 days between. Study-level points and caveats: Across vaccine and placebo recipients, the breadth of non-spike TCRs was similar.

The CDR3 is made up of 15 amino acids. After removal of 5 bases from V and 6 bases from J, the junction contained 11 bases not matched to a gene. The germline gives CDR1 SEHNR, CDR2 FQNEAQ (reference sequence). Treatment: over 15 received Ad26.COV2.S at low or high dose, single or two shots; about 5 received placebo; per-sample allocation not given. Sampling was done on day 63 after the first vaccine or placebo injection. Comment on this clone: Its specificity is unknown.

Clones were read by immunoSEQ multiplex PCR, and TCRdb kept only the in-frame ones, dropping some. The sample consists of around 500,000 clones, roughly nine tenths of them appearing once. V gene TRBV7-9 combines with J gene TRBJ2-3; 7 bases are a match to TRBD1. The sequenced sample was peripheral blood, obtained in a trial of Ad26.COV2.S vaccine versus placebo. The sequence was obtained from a person aged 18-65 years who received the Ad26.COV2.S COVID-19 vaccine or a placebo. In nucleotides, the CDR3 is TGTGCCAGCAGCCGACCCATCATACAGGGGGATACGCAGTATTTT. It is translated as CASSRPIIQGDTQYF.